The next 30 T cell receptor beta chains were all read from a single sample in a study of T cell repertoires in cytomegalovirus infection (dated by TCRdb to the late 2010s). Antigens of these TCRs are unknown. TCRdb lists the instrument as Illumina HiSeq 1500. Clones were called with MiXCR by TCRdb after fastp trimmed the public reads at Q25, and only in-frame beta chains were retained. Rows are combined by CDR3 protein, so each entry shows the most common genes and DNA. Within this sample are about a million distinct CDR3 sequences, with 25% to 40% of them counted one time only. Of the sample, roughly 13% falls within the top ten clones. The treatment or condition label of this sample denotes: in vitro stimulation with specific CMV peptide epitopes to enrich CMV-specific T cells. Sequences were derived from cultured CD8+ T cells from PBMCs, sampled from culture after CMV antigen stimulation. These receptors all stem from a human donor in good health (CMV status not recorded). Some clones in this sample may be carry-over from other donors' samples.

The chain is built from TRBV15 and TRBJ1-4, with D maybe TRBD1 (5 bases). This CDR3 is 17 amino acids long. Germline assignment: CDR1 LNHNV and CDR2 YYDKDF (reference sequence). V dropped 1 base and J dropped 7 bases, with 19 bases sitting between them. The CDR3 nucleotides read TGTGCCACCAGCAGAGGGGGGGGGGATGGCTGGGGTGAAAAACTGTTTTTT. Residues: CATSRGGGDGWGEKLFF.

This chain joins TRBV9 and TRBJ2-7; D remains ambiguous. Germline V gene lookup returns CDR1 SGDLS and CDR2 YYNGEE. Trimming shortened V by 0 bases and J by 4 bases, and 8 bases separated the two germline ends. The CDR3 spans 13 residues. The CDR3 DNA reads TGTGCCAGCAGCGTAGCTTTCGGGTACGAGCAGTACTTC. Translated, it gives CASSVAFGYEQYF.

A few counts support this clonotype. The chain carries TRBV6-5 and TRBJ2-3, with 13 bases matching TRBD2. The germline V gene encodes CDR1 MNHEY and CDR2 SVGAGI. Trimming removed 2 bases from V and 2 bases from J; junction bases left unmatched: 10. This CDR3 is 19 amino acids long. The CDR3 sequence: CASSYRIGTSGTYTDTQYF. The CDR3 nucleotides are TGTGCCAGCAGTTACCGGATAGGGACTAGCGGGACGTACACAGATACGCAGTATTTT.

A note on this clonotype: It may be a read error: a sequence one base away is much more abundant. This sequence joins TRBV6-1 and TRBJ1-1, with D uncertain. The germline V gene encodes CDR1 MNHNS and CDR2 SASEGT. V was shortened by 7 bases and J by 4 bases, with 4 bases between the two germline ends. The CDR3 covers 10 residues. CDR3 in amino acids: CASTGTEAFF. DNA of the CDR3: TGTGCCAGCACGGGCACTGAAGCTTTCTTT.

The genes are TRBV5-1 and TRBJ2-6; the D is unclear. Germline V gene sequence: CDR1 SGHRS, CDR2 YFSETQ. Deletions cut 1 base from V and 0 bases from J, with 5 bases between. CDR3 length: 15 amino acids. CDR3: CASSLWISGANVLTF. The DNA of the CDR3 is TGCGCCAGCAGCTTGTGGATCTCTGGGGCCAACGTCCTGACTTTC.

The V and J genes are TRBV7-9 and TRBJ2-3, with TRBD2 as a possible D gene (5 bases). V lost 5 bases to trimming and J lost 0 bases, with 18 bases between them. The V gene's germline CDR1 is SEHNR and CDR2 FQNEAQ (reference sequence). CDR3 length equals 17 residues. CDR3 amino acids: CASSLPLRLPSTDTQYF. Written as DNA, the CDR3 is TGTGCCAGCAGCCTTCCCTTGAGACTACCTAGCACAGATACGCAGTATTTT.

This clonotype was recorded a few times. The CDR3 region has the DNA TGTGCCATCAGGGCATCCGGGACAGGGACGGGCTACACCTTC. This codes for CAIRASGTGTGYTF. V is TRBV10-3 and J is TRBJ1-2; 9 nucleotides agree with TRBD1. V gave up 6 bases and J gave up 8 bases; unmatched junction bases: 10. This CDR3 region has 14 residues. CDR1 and CDR2 from the germline V gene are ENHRY and SYGVKD.

Only a few counts were recorded for this clonotype. The genes are TRBV7-6 and TRBJ2-5; 10 nucleotides match TRBD2. The CDR3 consists of 16 residues. Germline lookup yields CDR1 SGHVS and CDR2 FNYEAQ. V gave up 1 base and J gave up 5 bases; unmatched junction bases: 7. The CDR3 loop reads CASSLEERGGWETQYF. The CDR3 DNA follows: TGTGCCAGCAGCTTAGAAGAGCGGGGGGGTTGGGAGACCCAGTACTTC.

This clonotype was seen a few times. The chain employs TRBV12-3 or TRBV12-4 and TRBJ2-5; 7 bases agree with TRBD2. The CDR3 extends over 15 amino acids. Trimming at V came to 7 bases and at J to 3 bases, leaving 11 bases not matched to a gene. The CDR3 here is CASTSWIRGEETQYF. Written as DNA, the CDR3 is TGTGCCAGCACTTCTTGGATTCGGGGGGAAGAGACCCAGTACTTC.

The CDR3 sequence is CASRLDDTGELFF. The CDR3 region has the DNA TGTGCCAGTCGATTAGACGACACCGGGGAGCTGTTTTTT. The chain uses TRBV19 and TRBJ2-2; D unclear. The CDR3 is 13 residues long. Trimming removed 8 bases at V and 3 bases at J, with 10 bases between. Per the germline V gene, CDR1 is LNHDA and CDR2 is SQIVND (reference sequence).

This clonotype was seen a few times. This chain joins TRBV5-1 and TRBJ1-1; D gene ambiguous. The CDR3 is made up of 15 amino acids. Trimming removed 0 bases from V and 3 bases from J, with 12 bases in between. Germline V gene lookup returns CDR1 SGHRS and CDR2 YFSETQ. Here the CDR3 reads CASSLAGLSDTEAFF. In DNA form, the CDR3 reads TGCGCCAGCAGCTTGGCGGGGTTAAGCGACACTGAAGCTTTCTTT.

This clonotype was seen at least ten times. The chain employs TRBV7-8 and TRBJ2-1; no firm D call. The CDR3 is 15 amino acids. V was pared by 2 bases and J by 4 bases, with 12 bases between. CDR1 and CDR2 (germline): SGHVS, FQNEAQ. The CDR3 DNA sequence: TGTGCCAGCAGCTTAAAGTCAGTTGGATACAATGAGCAGTTCTTC. It codes for CASSLKSVGYNEQFF.

V is TRBV10-3 and J is TRBJ1-2, with D maybe TRBD1 (6 bases). Germline V gene lookup returns CDR1 ENHRY and CDR2 SYGVKD. The CDR3 totals 14 residues. V dropped 10 bases and J dropped 3 bases, with 18 bases sitting between them. CDR3 amino acids: CATDGQKGDYGYTF. CDR3 in DNA: TGTGCCACCGACGGACAGAAAGGGGACTATGGCTACACCTTC.

This clonotype was counted many times. V is TRBV7-9 and J is TRBJ2-5; tentative D call: TRBD1 (6 bases). Per germline, CDR1 SEHNR and CDR2 FQNEAQ (reference sequence). V lost 1 base to trimming and J lost 1 base, with 13 bases between them. CDR3 length: 16 amino acids. CDR3 residues: CASSLVQGGGQETQYF. The CDR3 DNA sequence: TGTGCCAGCAGCTTAGTACAGGGTGGAGGCCAAGAGACCCAGTACTTC.

This clonotype was seen repeatedly, ten times or more. The CDR3 sequence: CASRDLAHQETQYF. The DNA of the CDR3 is TGTGCCAGCAGAGATCTAGCGCACCAAGAGACCCAGTACTTC. The J gene is TRBJ2-5, the V gene TRBV7-9; the D gene is possibly TRBD2 (6 bases). Germline CDR1 and CDR2: SEHNR and FQNEAQ (reference sequence). The CDR3 runs to 14 residues. The germline V and J ends were trimmed by 6 bases and 0 bases, with 11 bases remaining between them. Full variable domain (rest looked up from reference TRBV7-9 and TRBJ2-5): DTGVSQNPRHKITKRGQNVTFRCDPISEHNRLYWYRQTLGQGPEFLTYFQNEAQLEKSRLLSDRFSAERPKGSFSTLEIQRTEQGDSAMYLCASRDLAHQETQYFGPGTRLLVL.

The rearrangement joins TRBV27 to TRBJ2-1; D gene unclear. V was shortened by 4 bases and J by 4 bases, with 11 bases between the two germline ends. Looked up from germline, CDR1 is MNHEY and CDR2 is SMNVEV (reference sequence). CDR3 length: 14 amino acids. Written as DNA, the CDR3 is TGTGCCAGCAGTTCACGCTCTAGATACAATGAGCAGTTCTTC. Amino acid sequence: CASSSRSRYNEQFF.

In this sample, this clonotype turned up a few times. The chain carries TRBV5-1 and TRBJ2-7, with 8 bases matching TRBD2. Germline-derived CDR1 and CDR2 are SGHRS and YFSETQ. V lost 6 bases to trimming and J lost 0 bases; unmatched junction nucleotides: 2. The CDR3 sequence is 13 residues long. The CDR3, as DNA: TGCGCCAGCAAAGCGGGGGACTCCTACGAGCAGTACTTC. Translation: CASKAGDSYEQYF.

Points on this clonotype: Here the CDR3 omits its conserved ending phenylalanine or tryptophan, so a read error is the likely source. The chain combines TRBV28 with TRBJ1-4, with TRBD1 matching over 7 bases. The V gene end was trimmed by 8 bases and the J gene end by 3 bases; junction bases not matched to a gene: 9. The germline gives CDR1 MDHEN, CDR2 SYDVKM. The CDR3 sequence is 15 residues long. CDR3 DNA sequence: TGTGCCAGCGGATTACAGGGGATTTCTAATGAAAAACTGTTTTTA. Translated, it gives CASGLQGISNEKLFL.

Comments on this clonotype: The limits of the CDR3 on the DNA are not certain, so only TCRdb's listed CDR3 is given. This chain uses TRBV6-8 with TRBJ1-1; the D call TRBD1 from the table was never checked on the DNA. Germline CDR1 MNHGY, CDR2 SAAAGT. The CDR3 sequence runs 14 residues, both termini included. CDR3 loop: CASSSSGAYTEAFF.

This clonotype turned up a few times. This chain uses TRBV6-2 or TRBV6-3 with TRBJ1-2, with D possibly being TRBD1 (5 bases). The CDR3 loop spans 14 amino acids. CDR1 is MNHEY and CDR2 is SVGEGT in the germline V gene. Trimming removed 6 bases from V and 4 bases from J, with 15 bases in between. The CDR3 sequence: CASRSGGYGYGYTF. CDR3 sequence (DNA): TGTGCCAGCAGATCGGGGGGATACGGCTATGGCTACACCTTC.

The rearrangement links TRBV7-2 to TRBJ2-5, with no clear D. Trimming pared 5 bases from V and 3 bases from J, leaving 16 bases between. The length of the CDR3 is 15 residues. Germline CDR1 SGHTA, CDR2 FQGNSA. The CDR3 DNA reads as TGTACCAGCAGCCCTGGGCTTCTAATCAAAGAGACCCAGTACTTC. This translates into CTSSPGLLIKETQYF.

The chain recombines TRBV7-9 with TRBJ2-1; 12 nucleotides line up with TRBD2. V shed 5 bases, J shed 8 bases, and the junction held 10 bases outside the gene matches. This CDR3 has 16 amino acids. In germline, CDR1 is SEHNR, CDR2 FQNEAQ (reference sequence). The CDR3 is CASSPSLAGGGDEQFF. The CDR3 DNA sequence: TGTGCCAGCAGCCCCTCACTAGCGGGGGGAGGGGATGAGCAGTTCTTC.

The gene calls are TRBV19 and TRBJ2-7, with D possibly being TRBD2 (5 bases). The germline CDR1 and CDR2 sequences are LNHDA and SQIVND (reference sequence). The CDR3 extends over 14 amino acids. Trimming stripped 4 bases from V and 3 bases from J, with 13 bases between. The CDR3 spells CASSNLPRDYEQYF. DNA for the CDR3: TGTGCCAGTAGTAACCTCCCCCGGGACTACGAGCAGTACTTC.

The chain uses TRBV7-9 and TRBJ2-1, with TRBD2 matching over 7 bases. The CDR3 consists of 14 residues. The V and J ends lost 8 bases and 4 bases, in that order; junction bases with no gene match: 8. Germline lookup yields CDR1 SEHNR and CDR2 FQNEAQ (reference sequence). CDR3 nucleotide sequence: TGTGCCAGCGCGGCTAGCGGCCTATACAATGAGCAGTTCTTC. As protein: CASAASGLYNEQFF.

The chain has TRBV12-3 or TRBV12-4 and TRBJ2-7; either TRBD1 or TRBD2 may supply D (5 bases each). V gave up 2 bases and J gave up 7 bases, with 15 bases separating them. The CDR3 loop spans 14 amino acids. The CDR3 DNA is TGTGCCAGCAGTTTACAGGGACCGATCGGGGAGCAGTACTTC. This encodes CASSLQGPIGEQYF.

This clonotype was detected many times. This chain joins TRBV7-6 and TRBJ2-7; a weak D match, TRBD2 (7 bases). Per germline, CDR1 SGHVS and CDR2 FNYEAQ. V was clipped by 5 bases and J by 2 bases, with 13 bases between them. The CDR3 has 14 residues. This CDR3 is CASSPGEGAYEQYV. DNA of the CDR3: TGTGCCAGCAGCCCAGGGGAGGGGGCCTACGAGCAGTACGTC.

This clonotype came up a few times. The chain joins TRBV10-3 to TRBJ2-3; 9 bases are a match to TRBD2. Germline V gives CDR1 ENHRY, CDR2 SYGVKD. This CDR3 spans 16 amino acids. V was clipped by 2 bases and J by 6 bases; unmatched bases: 9. The CDR3 region has the DNA TGTGCCATCAGTGAGAATCTAGCGGGAACACGGGATACGCAGTATTTT. Its translation is CAISENLAGTRDTQYF.

The chain combines TRBV6-5 with TRBJ2-5; TRBD2 aligns across 7 bases. With 5 bases clipped from V and 0 bases from J, the junction kept 6 bases outside the gene matches. The germline V gene has CDR1 MNHEY and CDR2 SVGAGI. The CDR3 contains 15 residues. The CDR3 protein is CASSTLGGNQETQYF. For the CDR3, the DNA is TGTGCCAGCAGTACACTCGGGGGGAACCAAGAGACCCAGTACTTC.

This clonotype turned up a few times. The chain is built from TRBV7-9 and TRBJ1-2, with no clear D. Germline V lookup: CDR1 SEHNR, CDR2 FQNEAQ (reference sequence). The CDR3 sequence is 13 residues long. V lost 2 bases and J lost 8, with 12 bases in between. CDR3 DNA sequence: TGTGCCAGCAGCTTATCTGGCCTCACCGGCTACACCTTC. The encoded protein is CASSLSGLTGYTF.

This clonotype has a handful of counts. This chain uses TRBV12-3 or TRBV12-4 with TRBJ2-1; 7 positions agree with TRBD2. V gave up 0 bases and J gave up 8 bases; unmatched junction bases: 7. The CDR3 has 15 residues. The CDR3 sequence is CASSLAQGGAHEQFF. The DNA for the CDR3 is TGTGCCAGCAGTTTAGCGCAGGGAGGGGCCCATGAGCAGTTCTTC.